Following are 7 T cell receptor beta chains from one sample sequenced in a study of identical twins (dated by TCRdb to the mid-2010s). Receptor amplification or capture employed 5' RACE. The data were produced on an Illumina HiSeq 2000. TCRdb reworked the public reads: Q25 trimming with fastp, MiXCR clone assembly, productive beta chains retained. Rows are unified per CDR3 protein, each entry keeping the most common DNA and genes. This sample lists 1.5 million to 2 million distinct CDR3 sequences; roughly a third were detected once. Of the sample, roughly 0.3% is held by the ten largest clones. The sample was cord blood. The source is a newborn girl in good health.

The chain links TRBV28 to TRBJ1-5; tentative D call: TRBD1 (5 bases). Germline loops: CDR1 MDHEN, CDR2 SYDVKM. V was trimmed by 6 bases and J by 4 bases, leaving 16 bases between them. The CDR3 has 15 residues. The CDR3 region has the DNA TGTGCCAGCAGAACACGGTTCGCAGGGAATCAGCCCCAGCATTTT. This translates into CASRTRFAGNQPQHF.

J is TRBJ2-5 and V is TRBV27; D possibly corresponds to TRBD2 (6 bases). This CDR3 contains 16 residues. The ends were cut back, 4 bases at V and 2 bases at J, with 17 bases in the middle. The germline V gene has CDR1 MNHEY and CDR2 SMNVEV (reference sequence). CDR3: CASSSQRTIDQETQYF. The CDR3 bases are TGTGCCAGCAGTTCCCAAAGGACTATTGATCAAGAGACCCAGTACTTC.

About this clonotype: Germline and junction disagree at one end, which may indicate a read error. The gene calls are TRBV5-1 and TRBJ2-1; possible D gene TRBD2, 7 bases. CDR3 length: 16 amino acids. Germline-derived CDR1 and CDR2 are SGHRS and YFSETQ. DNA for the CDR3: TGCGCCAGCGGAACTAAAACGGGGGGCCTTTACAATGGGCAGTTCTTC. This encodes CASGTKTGGLYNGQFF.

This chain uses TRBV10-3 with TRBJ1-3; D may be TRBD1 (6 bases). This CDR3 region has 14 residues. Trimming took off 3 bases at V and 3 bases at J, with 9 bases between the two ends. CDR1 and CDR2 from the germline V gene are ENHRY and SYGVKD. In nucleotides, the CDR3 is TGTGCCATCAGTGATTGGACAGTTGGAAACACCATATATTTT. It codes for CAISDWTVGNTIYF.

J is TRBJ1-4 and V is TRBV10-3; the D is unclear. The germline CDR1 and CDR2 sequences are ENHRY and SYGVKD. Deletions cut 4 bases from V and 4 bases from J, with 4 bases between. This CDR3 is built from 12 residues. Here the CDR3 reads CAISGHNEKLFF. The CDR3 DNA follows: TGTGCCATCAGTGGACATAATGAAAAACTGTTTTTT.

The rearrangement joins TRBV14 to TRBJ2-3; 10 bases map to TRBD1. V shed 4 bases and J 5 bases; nucleotides not matched to a gene: 6. The CDR3 length is 15 residues. Germline assignment: CDR1 SGHDN and CDR2 FVKESK. Here the CDR3 reads CASSRTGQGGDTQYF. CDR3 DNA sequence: TGTGCCAGCAGCCGGACCGGACAGGGGGGAGATACGCAGTATTTT.

This sequence joins TRBV5-1 and TRBJ2-5; tentatively, D is TRBD2 (5 bases). The CDR3 has 14 amino acids. Between the trimmed V and J ends, which lost 5 bases and 0 bases, there was a span of 11 bases. The germline CDR1 and CDR2 sequences are SGHRS and YFSETQ. The CDR3 loop reads CASRSIAYQETQYF. The CDR3 DNA reads as TGCGCCAGCAGGAGTATAGCGTACCAAGAGACCCAGTACTTC.